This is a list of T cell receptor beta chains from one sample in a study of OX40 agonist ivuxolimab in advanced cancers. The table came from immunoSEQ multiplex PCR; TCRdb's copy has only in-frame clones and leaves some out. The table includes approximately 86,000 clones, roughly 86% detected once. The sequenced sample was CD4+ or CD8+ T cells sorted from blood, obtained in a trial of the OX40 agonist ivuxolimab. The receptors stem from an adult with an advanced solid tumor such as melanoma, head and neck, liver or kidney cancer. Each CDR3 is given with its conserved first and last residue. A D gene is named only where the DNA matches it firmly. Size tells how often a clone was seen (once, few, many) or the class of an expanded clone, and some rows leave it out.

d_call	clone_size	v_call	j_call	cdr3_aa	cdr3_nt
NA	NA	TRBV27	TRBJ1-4	CASSLGHSKANEKLFF	TGTGCCAGCAGTTTGGGACATAGCAAAGCTAATGAAAAACTGTTTTTT
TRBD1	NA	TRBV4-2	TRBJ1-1	CASSQGGQRPLRAFF	TGTGCCAGCAGCCAAGGGGGACAGAGGCCTCTGAGAGCTTTCTTT
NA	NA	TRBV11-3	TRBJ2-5	CASSLFQETQYF	TGTGCCAGCAGCCTATTCCAAGAGACCCAGTACTTC
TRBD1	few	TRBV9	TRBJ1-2	CASSPPTGTANYGYTF	TGTGCCAGCAGCCCCCCCACCGGGACAGCCAACTATGGCTACACCTTC
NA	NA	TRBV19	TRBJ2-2	CATWASRDTGELFF	TGTGCCACCTGGGCCTCGAGGGACACCGGGGAGCTGTTTTTT
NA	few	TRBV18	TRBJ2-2	CASSPPNTGELFF	TGTGCCAGCTCACCACCGAACACCGGGGAGCTGTTTTTT
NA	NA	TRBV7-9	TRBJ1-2	CASSSRGGYTF	TGTGCCAGCAGCTCCAGGGGAGGCTACACCTTC
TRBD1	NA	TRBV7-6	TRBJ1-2	CASSATRDRVPIYTF	TGTGCCAGCAGCGCGACCCGGGACAGGGTTCCGATCTACACCTTC
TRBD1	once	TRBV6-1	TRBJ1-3	CASSDGTGPGNTIYF	TGTGCCAGCAGTGACGGGACAGGACCTGGAAACACCATATATTTT
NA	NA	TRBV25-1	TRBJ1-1	CATRIEGSRGTEAFF	TGTGCCACCCGGATTGAAGGTTCCCGCGGCACTGAAGCTTTCTTT
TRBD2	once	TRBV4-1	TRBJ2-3	CASSSRVLAGETATQYF	TGCGCCAGCAGCTCAAGGGTTTTAGCGGGAGAAACCGCTACGCAGTATTTT
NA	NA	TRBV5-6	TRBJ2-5	CASSLLKKRTRQETQYF	TGTGCCAGCAGCTTGCTGAAAAAAAGGACGCGACAGGAGACCCAGTACTTC
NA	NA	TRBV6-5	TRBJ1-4	CASAGVATNEKLFF	TGTGCCTCGGCCGGGGTGGCAACTAATGAAAAACTGTTTTTT
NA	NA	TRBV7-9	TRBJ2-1	CASSLGMGELEQFF	TGTGCCAGCAGCTTAGGAATGGGTGAATTAGAGCAGTTCTTC
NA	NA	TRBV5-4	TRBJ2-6	CASSSSAAPGANVLTF	TGTGCCAGCAGCTCCAGTGCGGCTCCTGGGGCCAACGTCCTGACTTTC
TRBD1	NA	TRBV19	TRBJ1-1	CASTLGQGLTEAFF	TGTGCCAGCACCCTGGGACAGGGCTTAACGGAAGCTTTCTTT
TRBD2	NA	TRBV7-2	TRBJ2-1	CASSPQLAGLYNEQFF	TGTGCCAGCAGCCCGCAACTAGCGGGGCTTTACAATGAGCAGTTCTTC
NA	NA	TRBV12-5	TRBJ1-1	CASGRAGYGNTEAFF	TGTGCTAGTGGTAGGGCAGGGTATGGGAACACTGAAGCTTTCTTT
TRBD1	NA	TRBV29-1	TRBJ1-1	CSGDRGPNTEAFF	TGCAGCGGGGACAGGGGTCCGAACACTGAAGCTTTCTTT
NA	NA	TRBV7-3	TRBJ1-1	CASSLGQNTEAFF	TGTGCCAGCAGCTTAGGACAGAACACTGAAGCTTTCTTT
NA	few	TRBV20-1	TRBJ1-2	CSAVDGDGYTF	TGCAGTGCTGTCGACGGTGATGGCTACACCTTC
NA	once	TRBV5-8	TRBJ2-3	CASSTGASGFTDTQYF	TGTGCCAGCAGCACGGGGGCTAGCGGATTCACAGATACGCAGTATTTT
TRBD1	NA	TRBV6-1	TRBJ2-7	CASRKNGQGYEQYF	TGTGCCAGCAGAAAAAATGGACAGGGCTACGAGCAGTACTTC
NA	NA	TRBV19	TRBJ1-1	CASETGGNTEAFF	TGTGCCAGTGAGACAGGCGGGAACACTGAAGCTTTCTTT
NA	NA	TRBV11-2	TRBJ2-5	CASSLEQVETQYF	TGTGCCAGCAGCTTGGAACAGGTAGAGACCCAGTACTTC
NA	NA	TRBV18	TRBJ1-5	CASSPAGEGNQHF	TGTGCCAGCTCACCGGCGGGAGAGGGGAACCAGCATTTT
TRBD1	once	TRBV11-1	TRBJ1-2	CASSFTGGEATNYGYTF	TGTGCCAGCAGCTTCACAGGGGGCGAAGCCACTAACTATGGCTACACCTTC
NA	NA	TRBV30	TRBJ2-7	CAWSTIPAGTEQYF	TGTGCCTGGAGTACTATCCCAGCCGGGACAGAGCAGTACTTC
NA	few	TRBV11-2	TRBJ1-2	CASSQSDGQSYGYTF	TGTGCCAGCAGCCAGTCCGACGGACAGAGCTATGGCTACACCTTC
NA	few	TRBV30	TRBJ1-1	CACRDRRTEAFF	TGTGCCTGCAGGGATCGGAGGACTGAAGCTTTCTTT
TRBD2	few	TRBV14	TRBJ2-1	CASSQMGTSGGNEQFF	TGTGCCAGCAGCCAGATGGGGACTAGCGGGGGGAATGAGCAGTTCTTC
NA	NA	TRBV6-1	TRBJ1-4	CASSEVDRLNEKLFF	TGTGCCAGCAGTGAAGTCGACCGACTTAATGAAAAACTGTTTTTT
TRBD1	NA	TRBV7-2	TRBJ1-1	CASSSRTGGRAFF	TGTGCCAGCAGCTCCAGAACAGGGGGCAGGGCTTTCTTT
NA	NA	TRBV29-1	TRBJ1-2	CSARTGQINLSRYGYTF	TGCAGCGCCCGTACCGGACAGATCAATCTATCGAGATATGGCTACACCTTC
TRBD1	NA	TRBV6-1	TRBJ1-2	CASSWAGTGVYGYTF	TGTGCCAGCAGTTGGGCCGGGACAGGGGTCTATGGCTACACCTTC
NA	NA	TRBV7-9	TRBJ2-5	CASSLGGPETQYF	TGTGCCAGCAGCTTAGGCGGGCCGGAGACCCAGTACTTC
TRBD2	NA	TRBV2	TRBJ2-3	CASSAGTSGFTDTQYF	TGTGCCAGCAGTGCCGGGACTAGCGGTTTCACAGATACGCAGTATTTT
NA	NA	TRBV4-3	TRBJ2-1	CASSQLSWSSGGEQFF	TGCGCCAGCAGCCAACTAAGCTGGAGTTCAGGCGGTGAGCAGTTCTTC
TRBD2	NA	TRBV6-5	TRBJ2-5	CASSLNAGGTQYF	TGTGCCAGCAGTCTGAACGCGGGAGGGACCCAGTACTTC
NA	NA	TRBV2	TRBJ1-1	CASSEGRETEAFF	TGTGCCAGCAGTGAAGGACGGGAAACTGAAGCTTTCTTT
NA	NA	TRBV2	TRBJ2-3	CASSEENTDTQYF	TGTGCCAGCAGTGAGGAAAACACAGATACGCAGTATTTT
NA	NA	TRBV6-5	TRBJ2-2	CASSPRLIVAGELFF	TGTGCCAGCAGCCCTCGTCTGATAGTTGCCGGGGAGCTGTTTTTT
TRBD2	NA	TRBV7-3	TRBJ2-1	CASSLTGTRRNEQFF	TGTGCCAGCAGCTTAACCGGGACTAGGAGGAATGAGCAGTTCTTC
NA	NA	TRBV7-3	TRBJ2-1	CASSFQGDAYNEQFF	TGTGCCAGCAGCTTCCAGGGAGACGCCTACAATGAGCAGTTCTTC
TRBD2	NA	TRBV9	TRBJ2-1	CASSGQGELAGVNEQFF	TGTGCCAGCAGCGGCCAAGGGGAACTAGCGGGGGTTAATGAGCAGTTCTTC
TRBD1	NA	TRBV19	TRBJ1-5	CASTPDRASYGNQPQHF	TGTGCCAGTACCCCGGACAGGGCCTCCTACGGCAATCAGCCCCAGCATTTT
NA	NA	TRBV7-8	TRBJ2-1	CASSPRPDPYNEQFF	TGTGCCAGCAGCCCCAGACCGGACCCCTACAATGAGCAGTTCTTC
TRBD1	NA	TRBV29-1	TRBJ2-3	CSVAGTGNGNTQYF	TGCAGCGTTGCCGGGACAGGAAACGGGAATACGCAGTATTTT
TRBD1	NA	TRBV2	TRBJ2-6	CASSRTGFLSGANVLTF	TGTGCCAGCAGTAGGACAGGTTTCCTCTCTGGGGCCAACGTCCTGACTTTC
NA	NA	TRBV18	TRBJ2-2	CASSSPALPGTASVFF	TGTGCCAGCTCATCCCCAGCCCTACCCGGGACTGCTAGTGTGTTTTTT
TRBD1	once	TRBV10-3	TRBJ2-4	CAISEPGQGENIQYF	TGTGCCATCAGTGAGCCGGGACAGGGGGAAAACATTCAGTACTTC